This T cell receptor (beta chain) was captured in a study of control samples from healthy donors and cancer patients. A remark on this clone: A read error may produce the germline difference seen at one junction end. Other DNA sequences in the same sample also yield this CDR3.

Per the germline V gene, CDR1 is SGHDN and CDR2 is FVKESK. The CDR3 spans 13 residues. TCRdb's table, derived via immunoSEQ multiplex PCR, lists solely in-frame clones and lacks some. The data contain approximately 150,000 clones, 90% to 95% of them seen just once; the ten biggest clones take up about 1.4%. The sequenced sample consisted of blood. The chain is built from TRBV14 and TRBJ2-7; D ambiguous. This clonotype originated in a woman under 30 in good health. The CDR3, as DNA: TGCGCCAGCAGCCAAGACCGTCTGGGGGAGCAGTACTTC. It specifies CASSQDRLGEQYF. Looking up the rest from reference TRBV14 and TRBJ2-7 gives the full variable domain: EAGVTQFPSHSVIEKGQTVTLRCDPISGHDNLYWYRRVMGKEIKFLLHFVKESKQDESGMPNNRFLAERTGGTYSTLKVQPAELEDSGVYFCASSQDRLGEQYFGPGTRLTVT.